Following are 29 T cell receptor beta chains from one sample sequenced in a study of blood T cells in healthy people across ages. It was with a sample-barcoded 5' primer and a J-beta primer mix that a second PCR of roughly 7 to 12 cycles was run. TCRdb fed the 5' RACE reads into MiXCR, producing one record per CDR3 protein. The data hold fewer than 900,000 distinct CDR3 sequences, with 43% observed a single time. The sequenced sample consisted of blood. These receptors came from an older woman in good health.

This clonotype has a count of ten or more. V is TRBV6-2 or TRBV6-3 and J is TRBJ2-7; possibly TRBD2 for D (5 bases). Between the trimmed V and J ends, which lost 0 bases and 4 bases, there was a span of 13 bases. CDR1 MNHEY and CDR2 SVGEGT come from the germline V gene. The CDR3 contains 15 residues. For the CDR3, the DNA is TGTGCCAGCAGTTACTCTACGGGAAGATCTTACGAGCAGTACTTC. Amino acid sequence: CASSYSTGRSYEQYF.

This chain joins TRBV7-9 and TRBJ2-3, with TRBD2 identical over 7 bases. Trimming removed 6 bases from V and 3 bases from J; junction bases left unmatched: 9. The germline CDR1 and CDR2 sequences are SEHNR and FQNEAQ (reference sequence). This CDR3 spans 15 amino acids. CDR3 nucleotides: TGTGCCAGCAGTCTAGAGGGAGGGCCTACAGATACGCAGTATTTT. This sequence encodes CASSLEGGPTDTQYF.

This chain joins TRBV20-1 and TRBJ2-1; 12 nucleotides line up with TRBD2. The CDR3 has 14 residues. The V gene end was trimmed by 4 bases and the J gene end by 6 bases; junction bases not matched to a gene: 4. CDR1 is DFQATT and CDR2 is SNEGSKA in the germline V gene (reference sequence). For the CDR3, the DNA is TGCAGTGCTAAAGGACTAGCGGGACTCAATGAGCAGTTCTTC. Translated, it gives CSAKGLAGLNEQFF.

The chain is built from TRBV25-1 and TRBJ2-1; 9 nucleotides agree with TRBD2. The V and J ends lost 8 bases and 2 bases, in that order; junction bases with no gene match: 4. Germline V gene data show CDR1 as MGHDK and CDR2 as SYGVNS. This CDR3 has 14 residues. CDR3 in DNA: TGTGCCAGCGTTAGCGGGAGCCCCTACAATGAGCAGTTCTTC. Its protein is CASVSGSPYNEQFF. Drawing the rest from reference TRBV25-1 and TRBJ2-1, the complete variable domain is EADIYQTPRYLVIGTGKKITLECSQTMGHDKMYWYQQDPGMELHLIHYSYGVNSTEKGDLSSESTVSRIRTEHFPLTLESARPSHTSQYLCASVSGSPYNEQFFGPGTRLTVL.

The chain joins TRBV24-1 to TRBJ2-1; 11 nucleotides agree with TRBD2. Germline CDR1 KGHDR, CDR2 SFDVKD. The CDR3 loop spans 14 amino acids. The V and J ends lost 9 bases and 6 bases, in that order; junction bases with no gene match: 6. CDR3 sequence (DNA): TGTGCCACCCAACTAGCGGGAGATTTCAATGAGCAGTTCTTC. This translates into CATQLAGDFNEQFF.

This clonotype has just a few counts. This chain joins TRBV9 and TRBJ2-7; no clear D. Germline V lookup: CDR1 SGDLS, CDR2 YYNGEE. V was shortened by 0 bases and J by 7 bases, with 5 bases between the two germline ends. This CDR3 is 11 amino acids long. The DNA of the CDR3 is TGTGCCAGCAGCGTAGGAATTGAGCAGTACTTC. Translated: CASSVGIEQYF.

V gene TRBV7-9 combines with J gene TRBJ1-6, with 7 bases fitting TRBD1. CDR3 size: 16 residues. V gave up 6 bases and J gave up 8 bases; unmatched junction bases: 13. Germline V gives CDR1 SEHNR, CDR2 FQNEAQ (reference sequence). The CDR3 nucleotides are TGTGCCAGCAGAACTTACAGGGGCGGTCTTGATTCACCCCTCCACTTT. The encoded protein is CASRTYRGGLDSPLHF.

The chain links TRBV7-9 to TRBJ1-1; no reliable D call. Trimming pared 5 bases from V and 1 base from J, leaving 20 bases between. Germline CDR1 is SEHNR and CDR2 is FQNEAQ (reference sequence). The CDR3 runs to 17 residues. CDR3 amino acids: CASSPVVWSPRNTEAFF. CDR3 bases: TGTGCCAGCAGCCCGGTGGTGTGGTCTCCGAGGAACACTGAAGCTTTCTTT.

The V and J genes are TRBV12-3 or TRBV12-4 and TRBJ1-2; D gene unclear. The ends were cut back, 3 bases at V and 7 bases at J, with 12 bases in the middle. The CDR3 loop spans 13 amino acids. The CDR3 region has the DNA TGTGCCAGCAGTTTCCCCGCCCGGGGTGGCTACACCTTC. It is translated as CASSFPARGGYTF.

This clonotype was counted only a few times. This chain links TRBV3-1 with TRBJ1-2, with D hard to call. This CDR3 spans 16 amino acids. V shed 0 bases and J shed 0 bases, with 11 bases lying between them. Germline CDR1 is LGHDT and CDR2 is YNNKEL (reference sequence). The CDR3 loop reads CASSQDVAASNYGYTF. Here the CDR3 DNA reads TGTGCCAGCAGCCAAGATGTGGCAGCATCTAACTATGGCTACACCTTC.

This clonotype was seen only a few times. The gene calls are TRBV7-3 and TRBJ2-7, with a possible D match to TRBD2 (5 bases). Germline V gene data show CDR1 as SGHTA and CDR2 as FQGTGA. The CDR3 runs to 14 residues. V was pared by 2 bases and J by 6 bases, with 14 bases between. In nucleotides, the CDR3 is TGTGCCAGCAGCTTATACTCTCCGGGGAGCGAGCAGTACTTC. This translates into CASSLYSPGSEQYF. Drawing the rest from reference TRBV7-3 and TRBJ2-7, the complete variable domain is GAGVSQTPSNKVTEKGKYVELRCDPISGHTALYWYRQSLGQGPEFLIYFQGTGAADDSGLPNDRFFAVRPEGSVSTLKIQRTERGDSAVYLCASSLYSPGSEQYFGPGTRLTVT.

The J gene is TRBJ2-5, the V gene TRBV6-6; 10 bases are a match to TRBD2. The CDR3 is 15 amino acids. Germline V gives CDR1 MNHNY, CDR2 SVGAGI (reference sequence). V lost 5 bases and J lost 7; bases outside the gene matches: 10. CDR3 coding DNA: TGTGCCAGCAGTCCCAGCGGGGGGGCGTTTGGGACCCAGTACTTC. Protein: CASSPSGGAFGTQYF.

This clonotype was found a few times. The rearrangement links TRBV12-3 or TRBV12-4 to TRBJ1-5; maybe TRBD1 (5 bases). The V end lost 10 bases, the J end lost 6 bases, and 19 bases lay between the germline ends. CDR3 length equals 14 residues. The CDR3 DNA reads as TGTGCCACCGCGGACACTCCGGGATCTCAGCCCCAGCATTTT. Protein: CATADTPGSQPQHF.

The chain uses TRBV5-1 and TRBJ1-2; D possibly corresponds to TRBD1 (5 bases). Germline lookup yields CDR1 SGHRS and CDR2 YFSETQ. Trimming left V 0 bases short and J 7 bases short, with 19 bases between. There are 16 residues in the CDR3. This chain's CDR3 is CASSLAWQGNVGGYTF. CDR3 DNA sequence: TGCGCCAGCAGCTTGGCGTGGCAGGGTAACGTCGGTGGCTACACCTTC.

This chain connects TRBV18 to TRBJ2-7, with TRBD1 matching over 8 bases. V gave up 10 bases and J gave up 0 bases; unmatched junction bases: 11. Germline CDR1 and CDR2: KGHSH and LQKENI. This CDR3 comprises 15 residues. The DNA of the CDR3 is TGTGCCACCCGACCCGGGGACAGGTCCTCCTACGAGCAGTACTTC. This gives the protein CATRPGDRSSYEQYF.

The rearrangement links TRBV4-2 to TRBJ2-3; possibly TRBD2 for D (5 bases). Deletions cut 4 bases from V and 1 base from J, with 12 bases between. CDR1 LGHNA and CDR2 YNFKEQ come from the germline V gene. This CDR3 contains 15 residues. The CDR3 is CASSRTLSRTDTQYF. For the CDR3, the DNA is TGTGCCAGCAGCCGGACTCTAAGCCGCACAGATACGCAGTATTTT.

As regards this clonotype: Relative to the germline gene, one junction end is altered; a read error may explain this. The J gene is TRBJ2-1, the V gene TRBV9, with 11 bases lining up with TRBD2. The CDR3 has 16 residues. Germline V gene lookup returns CDR1 SGDLS and CDR2 YYNGEE. The CDR3 coding sequence is TGTGCCAGCAGCGTCGAACCGGGACTAGCGGCTTATGAGCGGTTCTTC. It is translated as CASSVEPGLAAYERFF.

The CDR3 DNA sequence: TGCAGTGCTAGCCCGGGACTAGCGGGGGTTGAGACCCAGTACTTC. It encodes CSASPGLAGVETQYF. The chain has TRBV20-1 and TRBJ2-7, with TRBD2 matching 14 bases. The end of the DNA aligns better with TRBJ2-5, so the J call may be wrong. The CDR3 sequence is 15 residues long. Germline V gene lookup returns CDR1 DFQATT and CDR2 SNEGSKA (reference sequence).

The chain uses TRBV7-8 and TRBJ2-5; 10 bases align to TRBD2. J was trimmed by 11 bases and V by 5 bases; bases with no gene match: 14. This CDR3 is 15 amino acids long. Germline V gives CDR1 SGHVS, CDR2 FQNEAQ. CDR3 residues: CASSSRTSGYNEQYF. CDR3 bases: TGTGCCAGCAGCAGCAGGACTAGCGGTTACAATGAGCAGTACTTC.

The V gene is TRBV4-3, the J gene TRBJ2-3; 8 nucleotides agree with TRBD2. Unmatched junction bases numbered 14, after V lost 1 base and J lost 5 bases. Germline V gives CDR1 LGHNA, CDR2 YSLEER. The CDR3 sequence is 18 residues long. CDR3 loop: CASSQGVTGGINIDTQYF. The CDR3 DNA is TGCGCCAGCAGCCAAGGAGTGACGGGAGGGATAAATATAGATACGCAGTATTTT.

The chain combines TRBV5-1 with TRBJ2-3, with 9 nucleotides matching TRBD2. Germline CDR1 is SGHRS and CDR2 is YFSETQ. This CDR3 is built from 17 residues. J gave up 3 bases and V 4 bases, and 12 bases lay outside the gene matches. The CDR3 nucleotides are TGCGCCAGCAGCCCAGAGAATCTAGCGGGAATGACAGATACGCAGTATTTT. This encodes CASSPENLAGMTDTQYF.

The chain is built from TRBV6-5 and TRBJ2-1; 9 bases map to TRBD2. The J segment lost 12 bases and the V segment lost 4 bases, leaving 13 bases of the junction unmatched. This CDR3 contains 15 residues. Germline-derived CDR1 and CDR2 are MNHEY and SVGAGI. CDR3 in amino acids: CASSSSGNTGVVQFF. Written as DNA, the CDR3 is TGTGCCAGCAGTTCTAGCGGGAATACGGGTGTTGTGCAGTTCTTC.

Regarding this clonotype: A much larger clone differs by one base, so this may be a read error. V is TRBV4-1 and J is TRBJ2-5; 7 bases align to TRBD2. CDR1 and CDR2 (germline): MGHRA, YSYEKL. Trimming took 8 bases from V and 11 from J; bases not matched to a gene: 20. The CDR3 extends over 15 amino acids. The CDR3 DNA sequence: TGCGCCAGCCAGCCAAGGGCGGGGGATATCGATGAGCAGTACTTC. Protein product: CASQPRAGDIDEQYF.

The V gene is TRBV10-3, the J gene TRBJ1-2; D is possibly TRBD1 (6 bases). Germline loops: CDR1 ENHRY, CDR2 SYGVKD. The CDR3 runs 14 residues. With 3 bases removed from V and 4 bases from J, the gap between germline ends came to 12 bases. The CDR3 DNA reads as TGTGCCATCAGTGATGCAGGGGTTTTCTATGGCTACACCTTC. As protein: CAISDAGVFYGYTF.

This clonotype has a count of ten or more. The chain combines TRBV28 with TRBJ2-7; no clear D. The CDR3 sequence is 13 residues long. V lost 3 bases and J lost 3, with 9 bases in between. CDR1 and CDR2 (germline): MDHEN, SYDVKM. The CDR3 DNA follows: TGTGCCAGCAGTTTGGGCATTCACTACGAGCAGTACTTC. Residues: CASSLGIHYEQYF.

The chain links TRBV6-2 or TRBV6-3 to TRBJ2-1; 9 positions match TRBD2. Germline V gene data show CDR1 as MNHEY and CDR2 as SVGEGT. Losses at the gene ends were 6 bases for V and 2 bases for J; bases not matched to a gene: 11. This CDR3 region has 17 residues. The CDR3 DNA follows: TGTGCCAGCAGCCCCCCTAAAGCGGGAGGTACCTACAATGAGCAGTTCTTC. This encodes CASSPPKAGGTYNEQFF.

The gene calls are TRBV7-2 and TRBJ2-7; 11 nucleotides align to TRBD2. Germline CDR1 and CDR2: SGHTA and FQGNSA. V shed 4 bases and J 4 bases; nucleotides not matched to a gene: 9. The CDR3 is made up of 16 amino acids. The CDR3 nucleotides read TGTGCCAGCAGCTACAAACTAGCGGGAGCTGGTTACGAGCAGTACTTC. Protein sequence: CASSYKLAGAGYEQYF.

The chain combines TRBV3-1 with TRBJ1-2; TRBD1 agrees at 10 bases. Germline values: CDR1 LGHDT, CDR2 YNNKEL (reference sequence). With 5 bases clipped from V and 6 bases from J, the junction kept 9 bases outside the gene matches. The CDR3 is made up of 15 amino acids. This CDR3 is CASSIPGQGNDGYTF. The CDR3 DNA sequence: TGTGCCAGCAGCATTCCGGGACAGGGGAACGATGGCTACACCTTC.

This chain uses TRBV2 with TRBJ2-4; D might be TRBD2 (6 bases). The J call may be wrong; the DNA end is better matched by TRBJ2-7. Per germline, CDR1 SNHLY and CDR2 FYNNEI. This CDR3 contains 14 residues. In DNA form, the CDR3 reads TGTGCCAGCAGGGAGGAGGGTTTACGGTACGAGCAGTACTTC. Protein sequence: CASREEGLRYEQYF.